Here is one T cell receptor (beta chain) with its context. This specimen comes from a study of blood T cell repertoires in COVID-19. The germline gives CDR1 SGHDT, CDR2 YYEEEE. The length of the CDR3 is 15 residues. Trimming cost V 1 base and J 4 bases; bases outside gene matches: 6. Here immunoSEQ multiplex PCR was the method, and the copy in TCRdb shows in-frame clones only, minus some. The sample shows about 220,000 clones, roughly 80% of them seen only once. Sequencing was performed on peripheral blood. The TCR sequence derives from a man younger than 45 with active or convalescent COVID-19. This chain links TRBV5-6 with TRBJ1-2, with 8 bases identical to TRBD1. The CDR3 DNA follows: TGTGCCAGCAGCTTGACAGGGGGTGGCGGCTATGGCTACACCTTC. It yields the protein CASSLTGGGGYGYTF.